A single sample is the source of the 4 T cell receptor beta chains below, sequenced in a study of shared clonotypes between healthy human individuals. Sequencing was performed with immunoSEQ multiplex PCR; in TCRdb, only in-frame clones are kept and a portion is missing. The table has hundreds of thousands of clones, 95% to 98% seen once; the top ten hold about 0.057%. Input material: naive CD4+ T cells sorted from blood. Regarding subset: CD45RA+ positively selected. The receptor set was obtained from a woman aged 25 to 39 in good health.

This chain uses TRBV6-5 with TRBJ2-7; 9 nucleotides line up with TRBD2. Losses at the gene ends were 6 bases for V and 0 bases for J; bases not matched to a gene: 6. Germline V gene data show CDR1 as MNHEY and CDR2 as SVGAGI. This CDR3 region has 15 residues. CDR3 amino acids: CASRPYSGSSYEQYF. The CDR3 coding sequence is TGTGCCAGCAGGCCCTATAGCGGGAGCTCCTACGAGCAGTACTTC.

V and J are TRBV27 and TRBJ2-7; the match to TRBD1 covers 7 bases. CDR3 length equals 12 residues. Germline CDR1 is MNHEY and CDR2 is SMNVEV (reference sequence). The trim removed 6 bases at V and 3 bases at J, leaving 2 bases unmatched. The CDR3 region has the DNA TGTGCCAGCAGGTCAGGGGGCTACGAGCAGTACTTC. It encodes CASRSGGYEQYF.

Here the CDR3 reads CASSIRGLGVADTQYF. As DNA, the CDR3 is TGTGCCAGTAGTATCCGGGGACTAGGGGTTGCAGATACGCAGTATTTT. This sequence joins TRBV19 and TRBJ2-3; 8 nucleotides align to TRBD2. The CDR3 runs 16 residues. Germline CDR1 is LNHDA and CDR2 is SQIVND (reference sequence). Trimming removed 3 bases from V and 4 bases from J; junction bases left unmatched: 9.

This clone was seen only a few times. The V gene is TRBV20-1, the J gene TRBJ1-1, with D unclear. With 3 bases removed from V and 8 bases from J, the gap between germline ends came to 10 bases. The CDR3 covers 11 residues. Per germline, CDR1 DFQATT and CDR2 SNEGSKA (reference sequence). CDR3 nucleotides: TGCAGTGCTAGTCCTACCTTCGAAGCTTTCTTT. Translation gives CSASPTFEAFF.